Listed below are T cell receptor beta chains from one sample, sequenced in a study of T-cell reconstitution after alpha-beta-depleted transplantation in children. TCRdb re-analysed the PCR reads in MiXCR, keeping a single row per CDR3 protein. The sample has 55,000 to 70,000 distinct CDR3 sequences; roughly 10% are singletons. This material consisted of PBMCs, taken before TCRalphabeta/CD19-depleted stem cell transplant. Receptors were obtained from a boy between 5 and 17 years old with acute myeloid leukemia, due to receive a stem cell transplant. Both conserved end residues are trimmed from each CDR3. D genes are given only for firm matches.

V gene: TRBV10-3
D gene: .
J gene: TRBJ2-7
CDR3 protein: AISPGPGQRDEQY

V gene: TRBV12-3/TRBV12-4
D gene: .
J gene: TRBJ1-4
CDR3 protein: ASSLGGWEKLF

V gene: TRBV29-1
D gene: .
J gene: TRBJ2-5
CDR3 protein: SVVGGAFQETQY

V gene: TRBV11-2
D gene: TRBD1
J gene: TRBJ1-4
CDR3 protein: ASSSTGTGAEKLF

V gene: TRBV7-9
D gene: .
J gene: TRBJ2-2
CDR3 protein: ASSLGAGSTGELF

V gene: TRBV7-2
D gene: .
J gene: TRBJ2-5
CDR3 protein: ASSLRGETQY

V gene: TRBV5-6
D gene: .
J gene: TRBJ1-2
CDR3 protein: ASSLQDVFYGYT

V gene: TRBV5-1
D gene: .
J gene: TRBJ1-1
CDR3 protein: ASSLPPGNTEAF

V gene: TRBV7-2
D gene: .
J gene: TRBJ2-3
CDR3 protein: ASSFGSTDTQY

V gene: TRBV7-2
D gene: TRBD2
J gene: TRBJ2-3
CDR3 protein: ASSPTSGGAGDTQY

V gene: TRBV19
D gene: TRBD2
J gene: TRBJ2-1
CDR3 protein: ASSMWEGLAGRNEQF

V gene: TRBV11-2
D gene: .
J gene: TRBJ2-3
CDR3 protein: ASSLVGGGADTQY

V gene: TRBV2
D gene: TRBD1
J gene: TRBJ1-1
CDR3 protein: ASSEAVGQGSEAF

V gene: TRBV20-1
D gene: .
J gene: TRBJ2-7
CDR3 protein: SAPGRYEQY

V gene: TRBV7-8
D gene: .
J gene: TRBJ1-6
CDR3 protein: ASSLGGMGSPLH

V gene: TRBV7-6
D gene: .
J gene: TRBJ1-3
CDR3 protein: ASSLARGSGNTIY

V gene: TRBV7-9
D gene: .
J gene: TRBJ1-6
CDR3 protein: ASSLGGGENSPLH

V gene: TRBV5-5
D gene: TRBD2
J gene: TRBJ2-3
CDR3 protein: ASSRRTSGERQY

V gene: TRBV11-1
D gene: .
J gene: TRBJ1-6
CDR3 protein: ASSFGQSYSFNSPLH

V gene: TRBV4-1
D gene: TRBD2
J gene: TRBJ2-1
CDR3 protein: ASSPILTSGEYNEQF

V gene: TRBV6-2/TRBV6-3
D gene: TRBD1
J gene: TRBJ1-1
CDR3 protein: ASSSRTGRTEAF

V gene: TRBV7-3
D gene: .
J gene: TRBJ2-1
CDR3 protein: ASSSGHGSYNEQF

V gene: TRBV19
D gene: .
J gene: TRBJ2-5
CDR3 protein: ASSQTRQEFGTQY

V gene: TRBV10-1
D gene: .
J gene: TRBJ2-3
CDR3 protein: ASSFSDRADTQY

V gene: TRBV29-1
D gene: TRBD2
J gene: TRBJ2-5
CDR3 protein: SLKGTSGTSSQY

V gene: TRBV20-1
D gene: .
J gene: TRBJ2-5
CDR3 protein: SARDHIRGQETQY

V gene: TRBV29-1
D gene: .
J gene: TRBJ2-1
CDR3 protein: SVEDLGLGGEQF

V gene: TRBV15
D gene: TRBD2
J gene: TRBJ2-3
CDR3 protein: ATSRDWGGADTQY

V gene: TRBV7-8
D gene: .
J gene: TRBJ2-1
CDR3 protein: ASSLGTRVSYNEQF

V gene: TRBV4-2
D gene: .
J gene: TRBJ2-1
CDR3 protein: ASSQGGNEQF

V gene: TRBV4-3
D gene: TRBD2
J gene: TRBJ2-1
CDR3 protein: ASSQDYGLAGLNEQF

V gene: TRBV4-2
D gene: TRBD2
J gene: TRBJ2-1
CDR3 protein: ASSRTGGSGSLVDSNEQF

V gene: TRBV3-1
D gene: TRBD1
J gene: TRBJ2-7
CDR3 protein: ASCPGIHTGQGYEQY

V gene: TRBV11-2
D gene: .
J gene: TRBJ1-5
CDR3 protein: ASSFSVAGQPQH

V gene: TRBV7-2
D gene: .
J gene: TRBJ2-7
CDR3 protein: ASSPRPSYEQY

V gene: TRBV6-2/TRBV6-3
D gene: TRBD2
J gene: TRBJ2-2
CDR3 protein: ASSYASGNTGELF

V gene: TRBV20-1
D gene: .
J gene: TRBJ2-7
CDR3 protein: SAPLAGRDKEQY

V gene: TRBV6-5
D gene: .
J gene: TRBJ1-1
CDR3 protein: ASSYSSLGGRTEAF

V gene: TRBV12-3/TRBV12-4
D gene: .
J gene: TRBJ2-1
CDR3 protein: ASSQGPNEQF

V gene: TRBV2
D gene: TRBD2
J gene: TRBJ2-1
CDR3 protein: ASSEGLAGGSNEQF

V gene: TRBV10-3
D gene: .
J gene: TRBJ1-1
CDR3 protein: AISDRGRRDTEAF

V gene: TRBV27
D gene: TRBD1
J gene: TRBJ2-1
CDR3 protein: ASSLTGGPQF

V gene: TRBV25-1
D gene: .
J gene: TRBJ1-5
CDR3 protein: ATSTMSNQPQH

V gene: TRBV5-1
D gene: TRBD1
J gene: TRBJ1-4
CDR3 protein: ASSSGPGQGEEKLF

V gene: TRBV10-3
D gene: .
J gene: TRBJ1-6
CDR3 protein: AISELGSPLH

V gene: TRBV5-6
D gene: .
J gene: TRBJ1-6
CDR3 protein: ASSLWEGSPLH

V gene: TRBV29-1
D gene: .
J gene: TRBJ1-6
CDR3 protein: SVTAGYNSPLH

V gene: TRBV5-5
D gene: .
J gene: TRBJ2-7
CDR3 protein: ASSLADYEQY

V gene: TRBV11-3
D gene: .
J gene: TRBJ2-5
CDR3 protein: ASSPDQGQETQY

V gene: TRBV29-1
D gene: .
J gene: TRBJ2-7
CDR3 protein: SVYGRDHSYEQY

V gene: TRBV5-4
D gene: TRBD1
J gene: TRBJ1-2
CDR3 protein: ASSAGTGGVYGYT

V gene: TRBV20-1
D gene: .
J gene: TRBJ2-3
CDR3 protein: SARVGEIGTDTQY

V gene: TRBV5-1
D gene: .
J gene: TRBJ2-2
CDR3 protein: ASSLATGTKTGELF

V gene: TRBV12-3/TRBV12-4
D gene: .
J gene: TRBJ2-1
CDR3 protein: ASTLVNEQF